Presented here are 15 T cell receptor beta chains from one specimen sequenced in a study of T cell repertoires in cytomegalovirus infection. TCRdb reprocessed the reads via MiXCR and lists one record per CDR3 protein. The profile shows hundreds of thousands of distinct CDR3 sequences, around 30% of them singletons. These receptors lack a known antigen. The sequencing used cultured PBMCs, collected from culture after CMV antigen stimulation. Receptors originate from a human donor in good health (CMV status not recorded). Some clones in this sample may be carry-over from other donors' samples.

The chain employs TRBV7-9 and TRBJ1-1; D perhaps matches TRBD1 (5 bases). This CDR3 spans 14 amino acids. The germline V gene encodes CDR1 SEHNR and CDR2 FQNEAQ (reference sequence). With 8 bases removed from V and 4 bases from J, the gap between germline ends came to 17 bases. CDR3 sequence (DNA): TGTGCCAGCCATCCTAAGGGGTTTGGCACTGAAGCTTTCTTT. Its translation is CASHPKGFGTEAFF.

This clonotype has a handful of counts. This sequence joins TRBV4-3 and TRBJ2-1; 8 bases match TRBD1. V was clipped by 4 bases and J by 7 bases; unmatched bases: 6. This CDR3 has 14 residues. Germline lookup yields CDR1 LGHNA and CDR2 YSLEER. The CDR3 region is CASSPQDRVNEQFF. The CDR3 bases are TGCGCCAGCAGCCCGCAGGACAGGGTAAATGAGCAGTTCTTC.

The chain uses TRBV28 and TRBJ2-3, with 9 nucleotides matching TRBD2. J gave up 5 bases and V 1 base, and 4 bases lay outside the gene matches. Germline CDR1 and CDR2: MDHEN and SYDVKM. The CDR3 spans 15 residues. The CDR3 protein is CASSLSLAGKDTQYF. The CDR3 region has the DNA TGTGCCAGCAGTTTATCTCTAGCGGGGAAAGATACGCAGTATTTT.

This clonotype was picked up one time. V is TRBV20-1 and J is TRBJ2-7; D is unresolved. The CDR3 loop spans 14 amino acids. V lost 0 bases and J 0 bases, leaving 9 bases between the germline ends. CDR1 and CDR2 (germline): DFQATT, SNEGSKA (reference sequence). The CDR3 DNA reads as TGCAGTGCTAGAGACAGGCTCGCCTCCTACGAGCAGTACTTC. Translation gives CSARDRLASYEQYF.

The V gene is TRBV11-2, the J gene TRBJ2-1, with 7 bases fitting TRBD2. The ends lost 5 bases at V and 2 bases at J; junction bases unmatched: 6. Germline loops: CDR1 SGHAT, CDR2 FQNNGV. There are 15 residues in the CDR3. This CDR3 is CASSRAGDAYNEQFF. CDR3 bases: TGTGCCAGCAGCAGGGCGGGAGACGCCTACAATGAGCAGTTCTTC.

There are a few counts of this clonotype. The chain uses TRBV5-4 and TRBJ1-6; D remains ambiguous. CDR3 size: 14 residues. V was pared by 2 bases and J by 7 bases, with 10 bases between. CDR1 and CDR2 (germline): SGHNT, YYREEE (reference sequence). Here the CDR3 DNA reads TGTGCCAGCAGCTTAGTGACCGGCAATTCACCCCTCCACTTT. Its protein is CASSLVTGNSPLHF.

The V and J genes are TRBV4-2 and TRBJ1-2; possible D gene TRBD1, 6 bases. CDR1 and CDR2 (germline): LGHNA, YNFKEQ. V lost 4 bases and J 6 bases, leaving 12 bases between the germline ends. The CDR3 runs 13 residues. CDR3 DNA: TGTGCCAGCAGCCCCGGGAGACAGGATGGCTACACCTTC. This encodes CASSPGRQDGYTF.

The genes are TRBV5-4 and TRBJ2-2; D possibly corresponds to TRBD1 (5 bases). Per the germline V gene, CDR1 is SGHNT and CDR2 is YYREEE (reference sequence). Trimming removed 2 bases at V and 3 bases at J, with 11 bases between. This CDR3 region has 15 residues. CDR3 sequence: CASSFDSRDTGELFF. As DNA, the CDR3 is TGTGCCAGCAGCTTTGACAGCAGGGACACCGGGGAGCTGTTTTTT.

The V call is TRBV7-2, the J call TRBJ2-3; tentatively, D is TRBD1 or TRBD2 (7 bases each). Germline V gives CDR1 SGHTA, CDR2 FQGNSA. The ends were cut back, 3 bases at V and 5 bases at J, with 21 bases in the middle. The CDR3 runs to 17 residues. CDR3 loop: CASSFNSGRPGGDTQYF. The CDR3 DNA reads as TGTGCCAGCAGCTTTAATAGCGGGCGTCCAGGGGGAGATACGCAGTATTTT.

The chain employs TRBV20-1 and TRBJ1-4; TRBD1 aligns across 11 bases. The germline V gene has CDR1 DFQATT and CDR2 SNEGSKA (reference sequence). The CDR3 runs to 14 residues. V trimming: 1 base; J trimming: 8 bases; junction bases outside the gene matches: 3. CDR3 protein: CSARAGTGGEKLFF. The CDR3 bases are TGCAGTGCTAGAGCGGGGACAGGGGGAGAAAAACTGTTTTTT.

The chain recombines TRBV27 with TRBJ2-3, with D possibly matching TRBD2 (5 bases). CDR3 length: 14 residues. V was clipped by 4 bases and J by 5 bases, with 13 bases between them. The germline CDR1 and CDR2 sequences are MNHEY and SMNVEV (reference sequence). As DNA, the CDR3 is TGTGCCAGCAGTTCAGCACTAGAAATAGATACGCAGTATTTT. Translation: CASSSALEIDTQYF.

In this sample, this clonotype turned up once. The V and J genes are TRBV18 and TRBJ1-2; D uncertain. Germline lookup yields CDR1 KGHSH and CDR2 LQKENI. The CDR3 runs to 13 residues. Trimming cost V 2 bases and J 6 bases, with 10 bases left between them. The CDR3 nucleotides are TGTGCCAGCTCACCAGGGGATCCGGATGGCTACACCTTC. This codes for CASSPGDPDGYTF.

A few counts support this clonotype. The V gene is TRBV6-1, the J gene TRBJ2-2; D is undetermined. The CDR3 spans 15 residues. Trimming left V 3 bases short and J 0 bases short, with 8 bases between. CDR1 is MNHNS and CDR2 is SASEGT in the germline V gene. CDR3 sequence reads: CASSDDVANTGELFF. The CDR3 DNA reads TGTGCCAGCAGTGACGACGTCGCGAACACCGGGGAGCTGTTTTTT.

This chain's CDR3 is CASTPVGVNTEAFF. The CDR3 bases are TGTGCCAGCACCCCAGTGGGGGTGAACACTGAAGCTTTCTTT. The V and J genes are TRBV27 and TRBJ1-1; tentative D call: TRBD1 (5 bases). CDR3 length: 14 residues. V shed 7 bases and J shed 0 bases, with 12 bases lying between them. CDR1 is MNHEY and CDR2 is SMNVEV in the germline V gene (reference sequence).

This chain links TRBV20-1 with TRBJ2-7; D not certain. Germline V lookup: CDR1 DFQATT, CDR2 SNEGSKA (reference sequence). The CDR3 covers 11 residues. The DNA of the CDR3 is TGCTCGGCTCTGATAGCCTACGAGCAGTACTTC. Its protein is CSALIAYEQYF.